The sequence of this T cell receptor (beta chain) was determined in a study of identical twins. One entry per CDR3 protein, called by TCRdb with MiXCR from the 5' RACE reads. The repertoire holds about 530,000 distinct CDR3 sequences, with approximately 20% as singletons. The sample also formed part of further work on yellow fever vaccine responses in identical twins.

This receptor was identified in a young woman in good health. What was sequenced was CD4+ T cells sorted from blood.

CDR3 coding DNA: TGTGCCAGCAGTTTGAGGACAGGGTTTGGAGATGAGCAGTTCTTC. The encoded protein is CASSLRTGFGDEQFF. The chain joins TRBV12-3 or TRBV12-4 to TRBJ2-1; 8 bases align to TRBD1. The V segment lost 3 bases and the J segment 8 bases; nucleotides outside the gene matches: 9. The CDR3 sequence is 15 residues long.